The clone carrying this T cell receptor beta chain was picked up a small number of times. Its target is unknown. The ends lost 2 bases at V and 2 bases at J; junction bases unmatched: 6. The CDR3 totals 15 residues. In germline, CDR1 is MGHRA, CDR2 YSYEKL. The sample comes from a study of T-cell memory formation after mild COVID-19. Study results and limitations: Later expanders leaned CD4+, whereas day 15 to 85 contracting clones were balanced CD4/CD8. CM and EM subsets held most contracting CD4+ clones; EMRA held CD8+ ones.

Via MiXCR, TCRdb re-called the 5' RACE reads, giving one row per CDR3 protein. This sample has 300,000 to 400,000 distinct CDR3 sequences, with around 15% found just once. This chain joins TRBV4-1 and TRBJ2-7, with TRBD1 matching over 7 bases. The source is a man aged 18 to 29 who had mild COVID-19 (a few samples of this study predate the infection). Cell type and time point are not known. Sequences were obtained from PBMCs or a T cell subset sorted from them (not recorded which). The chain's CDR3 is CASSQQWTGPYEQYV. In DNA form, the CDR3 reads TGCGCCAGCAGCCAACAATGGACAGGTCCCTACGAGCAGTACGTC.